The rows below give T cell receptor beta chains drawn from one sample of a study of T-cell memory formation after mild COVID-19. Each CDR3 protein is one row after TCRdb ran MiXCR on the 5' RACE reads. Of over 450,000 distinct CDR3 sequences in the sample, about 20% were seen once. The source material was PBMCs or a T cell subset sorted from them (not recorded which). The receptor set was obtained from an adult woman who had mild COVID-19 (a few samples of this study predate the infection). Cell type and time point are not known. CDR3s include the opening cysteine and the closing phenylalanine or tryptophan. The order of the fields is J gene, clone size, V gene, D gene, CDR3 protein, CDR3 DNA. The D gene is left open where the match is weak. Clone size is stated in some rows and not others, as once, few, many or a class when expanded.

>TRBJ2-1|-|TRBV7-9|-
CASSLVAETYNEQFF
TGTGCCAGCAGCTTAGTAGCGGAAACCTACAATGAGCAGTTCTTC
>TRBJ1-6|-|TRBV18|-
CASSLQGEGSPLHF
TGTGCCAGCTCACTCCAGGGTGAGGGATCACCCCTCCACTTT
>TRBJ1-5|-|TRBV15|-
CATSKNRDLWPQHF
TGTGCCACCAGCAAGAACAGGGACCTTTGGCCCCAGCATTTT
>TRBJ2-7|-|TRBV5-1|TRBD1
CASSLGDRGPNTFSYEQYF
TGCGCCAGCAGCTTGGGTGACAGGGGGCCCAATACTTTCTCCTACGAGCAGTACTTC
>TRBJ2-3|few|TRBV5-5|-
CASSLGQSSTDTQYF
TGTGCCAGCAGCTTGGGGCAGTCTAGCACAGATACGCAGTATTTT
>TRBJ1-3|few|TRBV5-1|TRBD1
CASSWDRDGTIYF
TGCGCCAGCAGCTGGGACAGGGACGGCACCATATATTTT
>TRBJ2-7|-|TRBV20-1|TRBD1
CSANRDRGYEQYF
TGCAGTGCCAACCGGGACAGGGGTTACGAGCAGTACTTC
>TRBJ2-1|few|TRBV11-3|TRBD2
CASSYFSGMDEQFF
TGTGCCAGCAGCTATTTCAGCGGGATGGATGAGCAGTTCTTC
>TRBJ2-7|many|TRBV7-3|TRBD2
CASSLGGRGYEQYF
TGTGCCAGCAGCTTAGGCGGGAGGGGCTACGAGCAGTACTTC
>TRBJ1-6|-|TRBV19|-
CASHPSGTTISPLHF
TGTGCCAGCCATCCTTCCGGGACAACGATTTCACCCCTCCACTTT
>TRBJ2-3|-|TRBV7-2|TRBD1
CATARGTYTDTQYF
TGTGCCACCGCCAGGGGGACATACACAGATACGCAGTATTTT
>TRBJ2-5|-|TRBV6-2/TRBV6-3|-
CASSYSFQETQYF
TGTGCCAGCAGTTACTCCTTTCAAGAGACCCAGTACTTC
>TRBJ2-3|-|TRBV5-1|TRBD2
CASSLYLAGEITDTQYF
TGCGCCAGCAGCTTATACCTAGCGGGGGAGATCACAGATACGCAGTATTTT
>TRBJ1-1|-|TRBV19|-
CASTGDWEAFF
TGTGCCAGTACCGGGGACTGGGAAGCTTTCTTT
>TRBJ2-1|few|TRBV12-3/TRBV12-4|-
CASSFRQVSYNEQFF
TGTGCCAGCAGTTTCCGACAGGTCTCCTACAATGAGCAGTTCTTC
>TRBJ2-1|few|TRBV3-1|TRBD2
CASSQDLSGGETKQFF
TGTGCCAGCAGCCAAGATCTTAGCGGGGGGGAGACGAAGCAGTTCTTC
>TRBJ2-7|few|TRBV7-6|TRBD2
CASSLEASGRYPTVSYEQYF
TGTGCCAGCAGCTTAGAGGCTAGCGGGAGGTACCCTACGGTTAGCTACGAGCAGTACTTC
>TRBJ1-2|few|TRBV5-6|TRBD1
CASSLRTGFYDYGYTF
TGTGCCAGCAGCTTAAGGACAGGGTTTTATGACTATGGCTACACCTTC
>TRBJ1-6|-|TRBV6-5|TRBD1
CASRQGDSPLHF
TGTGCCAGCCGTCAGGGGGATTCACCCCTCCACTTT
>TRBJ1-4|-|TRBV15|TRBD1
CATSARTGANEKLFF
TGTGCCACCAGCGCCCGGACAGGTGCTAATGAAAAACTGTTTTTT
>TRBJ1-2|once|TRBV24-1|TRBD1
CATSRQGYGYTF
TGTGCCACCAGTAGACAGGGATATGGCTACACCTTC
>TRBJ2-7|-|TRBV7-9|TRBD1
CASRDGTGAEQYF
TGTGCCAGCAGGGACGGGACAGGGGCCGAGCAGTACTTC
>TRBJ2-5|-|TRBV7-9|-
CASSARTVVETQYF
TGTGCCAGCAGCGCTCGGACGGTGGTGGAGACCCAGTACTTC
>TRBJ2-1|many|TRBV20-1|TRBD2
CSARVLSGREHEQFF
TGCAGTGCTAGAGTCCTTAGCGGGAGGGAGCATGAGCAGTTCTTC
>TRBJ2-1|-|TRBV10-3|TRBD2
CAISESTSGGNEQFF
TGTGCCATCAGTGAGTCAACTAGCGGGGGGAATGAGCAGTTCTTC
>TRBJ2-7|-|TRBV14|TRBD1
CASTSGQGSYEQYF
TGTGCCAGCACCTCTGGACAGGGTTCCTACGAGCAGTACTTC
>TRBJ2-2|-|TRBV19|-
CASSTGGGYGTGELFF
TGTGCCAGTAGCACTGGGGGGGGCTACGGCACCGGGGAGCTGTTTTTT
>TRBJ1-6|-|TRBV9|TRBD1
CASSGDSFNSPLHF
TGTGCCAGCAGCGGGGACAGTTTCAATTCACCCCTCCACTTT
>TRBJ2-1|few|TRBV4-2|TRBD2
CASSQELAGVLGEQFF
TGTGCCAGCAGCCAAGAGCTTGCGGGAGTTCTGGGTGAGCAGTTCTTC
>TRBJ2-1|-|TRBV10-3|-
CAISVQGIYNEQFF
TGTGCCATCAGTGTTCAGGGGATCTACAATGAGCAGTTCTTC
>TRBJ2-7|-|TRBV9|-
CASSPSQAPFEQYF
TGTGCCAGCAGCCCCTCCCAGGCCCCCTTCGAGCAGTACTTC
>TRBJ2-1|few|TRBV12-3/TRBV12-4|TRBD2
CASSWADLAGNEQFF
TGTGCCAGCAGCTGGGCTGATCTAGCGGGCAATGAGCAGTTCTTC
>TRBJ2-1|-|TRBV12-3/TRBV12-4|-
CASSADGYEQFF
TGTGCCAGCAGTGCTGACGGATATGAGCAGTTCTTC
>TRBJ2-3|few|TRBV12-3/TRBV12-4|TRBD1
CASSFRTGGESIRNTQYF
TGTGCCAGCAGCTTCAGGACAGGGGGCGAATCGATTCGTAATACGCAGTATTTT
>TRBJ2-7|-|TRBV18|-
CASSPETRNEQYF
TGTGCCAGCTCACCAGAGACTCGGAACGAGCAGTACTTC
>TRBJ2-5|many|TRBV5-1|-
CASSSQETQYF
TGCGCCAGCAGCTCCCAAGAGACCCAGTACTTC
>TRBJ2-7|-|TRBV11-3|-
CASSPQGGVNYEQYF
TGTGCCAGCAGCCCCCAGGGGGGGGTCAACTACGAGCAGTACTTC
>TRBJ2-1|-|TRBV3-1|TRBD1
CASSRRTGDRIEQFF
TGTGCCAGCAGCAGACGGACAGGGGATAGAATTGAGCAGTTCTTC
>TRBJ2-7|-|TRBV27|-
CASSLEGHYIYEQYF
TGTGCCAGCAGTTTAGAGGGACATTACATCTACGAGCAGTACTTC
>TRBJ1-2|few|TRBV12-3/TRBV12-4|-
CASSFGGHYGYTF
TGTGCCAGCAGTTTCGGGGGGCACTATGGCTACACCTTC
>TRBJ1-1|-|TRBV12-3/TRBV12-4|-
CASSPPGGGMGTEAFF
TGTGCCAGCAGTCCCCCGGGAGGGGGTATGGGCACTGAAGCTTTCTTT
>TRBJ2-6|-|TRBV4-1|-
CASSRGHSGANVLTF
TGCGCCAGCAGCCGGGGACACTCAGGGGCCAACGTCCTGACTTTC
>TRBJ2-3|few|TRBV9|TRBD2
CASSVSTSGSLTDTQYF
TGTGCCAGCAGCGTCTCCACTAGCGGGTCCCTCACAGATACGCAGTATTTT
>TRBJ2-5|few|TRBV4-2|-
CASSQVSALQETQYF
TGTGCCAGCAGCCAAGTATCAGCGTTGCAAGAGACCCAGTACTTC
>TRBJ2-7|-|TRBV20-1|TRBD2
CSAQRLAPSYEQYF
TGCAGTGCTCAACGACTAGCGCCTTCCTACGAGCAGTACTTC
>TRBJ2-6|few|TRBV2|-
CASTAQQSSGANVLTF
TGTGCCAGCACAGCCCAGCAGAGCTCTGGGGCCAACGTCCTGACTTTC